The next 5 T cell receptor beta chains were all read from a single sample in a study of blood T cells in healthy people across ages. A second PCR, run for roughly 7 to 11 cycles, used a sample-barcoded 5' primer plus a J-beta primer mix. TCRdb redid the calling of the 5' RACE reads with MiXCR, one entry per CDR3 protein. The sample lists approximately 680,000 distinct CDR3 sequences; 32% were seen once. The sample comprised blood. These receptors came from a woman aged 80 or over in good health.

This clonotype showed up many times. The V call is TRBV20-1, the J call TRBJ2-1, with D hard to call. In germline, CDR1 is DFQATT, CDR2 SNEGSKA (reference sequence). CDR3 length: 12 amino acids. Trimming removed 5 bases from V and 10 bases from J, with 15 bases in between. The CDR3 nucleotides are TGCAGTGCTCTTCTGGGGATAGACGAGCAGTTCTTC. Residues: CSALLGIDEQFF.

This clonotype was observed a single time. Germline is not matched at one junction end, which may reflect a read error. CDR3 nucleotides: TGCAGGGCTATCGGGTGGGAGGAAAAACTGTTTTTT. This codes for CRAIGWEEKLFF. The chain is built from TRBV20-1 and TRBJ1-4; D not resolved. CDR3 length equals 12 residues. Germline V gene sequence: CDR1 DFQATT, CDR2 SNEGSKA (reference sequence).

There are many counts of this clonotype. The V gene is TRBV7-2, the J gene TRBJ1-6; 9 bases map to TRBD1. The CDR3 is 15 amino acids. With 7 bases clipped from V and 7 bases from J, the junction kept 8 bases outside the gene matches. Germline V CDR1 and CDR2: SGHTA, FQGNSA. DNA of the CDR3: TGTGCCAGCACCGGGACAGGGCGCCGGAATTCACCCCTCCACTTT. Its translation is CASTGTGRRNSPLHF. Full variable domain (remainder filled in from reference TRBV7-2 and TRBJ1-6): GAGVSQSPSNKVTEKGKDVELRCDPISGHTALYWYRQSLGQGLEFLIYFQGNSAPDKSGLPSDRFSAERTGGSVSTLTIQRTQQEDSAVYLCASTGTGRRNSPLHFGNGTRLTVT.

Regarding this clonotype: Since a much larger clone is just one base distant, this may be a read error. This chain uses TRBV7-7 with TRBJ1-1; weak D call: TRBD1 (5 bases). The CDR3 has 13 residues. Germline V gene data show CDR1 as SSHAT and CDR2 as FNYEAQ (reference sequence). CDR3 region: CASSPKEGTEAFF. CDR3 nucleotide sequence: TGTGCTAGCAGCCCCAAAGAGGGGACTGAAGCTTTCTTT.

This clonotype was seen many times. The chain has TRBV11-2 and TRBJ2-7; tentative D call: TRBD2 (7 bases). V was pared by 5 bases and J by 0 bases, with 14 bases between. The CDR3 runs to 15 residues. Germline CDR1 and CDR2: SGHAT and FQNNGV. Written as DNA, the CDR3 is TGTGCCAGCAGCAAAGGGGGGGCTCTCTCCTACGAGCAGTACTTC. Encoded protein: CASSKGGALSYEQYF.